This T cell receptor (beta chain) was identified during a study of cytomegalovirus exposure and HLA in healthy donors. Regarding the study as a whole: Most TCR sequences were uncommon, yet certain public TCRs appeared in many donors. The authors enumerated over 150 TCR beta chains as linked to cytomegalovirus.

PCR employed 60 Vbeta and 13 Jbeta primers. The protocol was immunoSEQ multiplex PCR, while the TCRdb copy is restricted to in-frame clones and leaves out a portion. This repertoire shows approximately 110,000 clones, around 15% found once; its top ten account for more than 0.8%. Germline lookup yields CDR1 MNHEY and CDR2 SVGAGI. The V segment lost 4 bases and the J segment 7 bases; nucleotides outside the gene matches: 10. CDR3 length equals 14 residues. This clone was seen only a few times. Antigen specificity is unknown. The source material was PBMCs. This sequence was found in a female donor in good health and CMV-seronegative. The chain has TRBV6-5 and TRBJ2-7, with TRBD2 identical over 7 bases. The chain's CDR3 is CASSFQGGSEEQYF. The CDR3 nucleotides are TGTGCCAGCAGTTTCCAGGGAGGGTCTGAGGAGCAGTACTTC.